This T cell receptor beta chain came from a study of shared clonotypes between healthy human individuals. The repertoire was sequenced with immunoSEQ multiplex PCR; TCRdb's copy has only in-frame clones and lacks some. This sample carries some 2,500,000 clones, 93% of them seen once, and the ten largest clones take about 0.39%. Trimming pared 6 bases from V and 0 bases from J, leaving 19 bases between. Germline assignment: CDR1 SGHDT and CDR2 YYEEEE. The CDR3 runs 17 residues. The receptor was isolated from a man aged 18 to 29 in good health. Some clones in this sample may be carry-over from other donors' samples. The chain combines TRBV5-6 with TRBJ1-3; D possibly corresponds to TRBD1 (5 bases). Specimen: naive CD4+ T cells from PBMCs. Subset of the sample: CD45RA+ positively selected. The CDR3 DNA is TGTGCCAGCAAGTTTATGGGACTGAAAGACTCTGGAAACACCATATATTTT. Translating gives CASKFMGLKDSGNTIYF.